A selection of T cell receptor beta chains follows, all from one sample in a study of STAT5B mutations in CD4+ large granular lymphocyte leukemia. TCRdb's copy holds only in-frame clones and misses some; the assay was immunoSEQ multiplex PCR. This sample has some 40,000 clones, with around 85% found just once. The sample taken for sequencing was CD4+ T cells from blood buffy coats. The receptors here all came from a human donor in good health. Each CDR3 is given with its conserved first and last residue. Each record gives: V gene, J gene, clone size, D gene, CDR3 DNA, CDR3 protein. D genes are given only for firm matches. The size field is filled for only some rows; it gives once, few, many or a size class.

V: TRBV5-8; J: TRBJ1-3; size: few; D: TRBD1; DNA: TGTGCCAGCAGCTTACAGGGGGTCGGAAACACCATATATTTT; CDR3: CASSLQGVGNTIYF
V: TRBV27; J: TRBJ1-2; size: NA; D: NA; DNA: TGTGCCAGCAGTTTACATCAGAGCTATGGCTACACCTTC; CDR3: CASSLHQSYGYTF
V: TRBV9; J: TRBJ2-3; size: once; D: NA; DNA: TGTGCCAGCAGCGTATCGGACACGGTCCAGGCGGATACGCAGTATTTT; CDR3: CASSVSDTVQADTQYF
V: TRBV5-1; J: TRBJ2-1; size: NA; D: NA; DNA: TGCGCCAGCAGCTTGACAGTGACGCTATCCTACAATGAGCAGTTCTTC; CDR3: CASSLTVTLSYNEQFF
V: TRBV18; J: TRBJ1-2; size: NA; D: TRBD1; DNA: TGTGCCAGCTCACCACCCGGGACGAACAGGGGGCGAGGAATCTATGGCTACACCTTC; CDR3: CASSPPGTNRGRGIYGYTF
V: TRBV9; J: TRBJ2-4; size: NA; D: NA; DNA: TGTGCCAGCAGCGTCCAGGACCAGGGCGAAAACATTCAGTACTTC; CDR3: CASSVQDQGENIQYF
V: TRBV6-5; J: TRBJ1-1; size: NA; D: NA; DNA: TGTGCCAGCAGTTCAACCCCCGGTAACACTGAAGCTTTCTTT; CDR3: CASSSTPGNTEAFF
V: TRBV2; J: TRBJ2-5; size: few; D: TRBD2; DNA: TGTGCCAGGAAAGGAGGGCTCCTGGCGGGAGGAAAAGAGACCCAGTACTTC; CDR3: CARKGGLLAGGKETQYF
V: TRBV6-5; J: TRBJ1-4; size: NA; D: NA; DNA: TGTGCCAGCAGTTACGTAGGGTCCGAAAAACTGTTTTTT; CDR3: CASSYVGSEKLFF
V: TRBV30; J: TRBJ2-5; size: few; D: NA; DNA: TGTGCCTGGGACCTCGGGATCTCGGGGGAGACCCAGTACTTC; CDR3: CAWDLGISGETQYF
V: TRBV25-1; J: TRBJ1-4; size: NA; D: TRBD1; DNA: TGTGCCAGCAGTGAAGGACAGGGATGGTTGGATGAAAAACTGTTTTTT; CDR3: CASSEGQGWLDEKLFF
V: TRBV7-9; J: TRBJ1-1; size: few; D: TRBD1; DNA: TGTGCCAGCAGCAGTAGGGGGCCCACTGAAGCTTTCTTT; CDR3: CASSSRGPTEAFF
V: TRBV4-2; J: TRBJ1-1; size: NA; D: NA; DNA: TGTGCCAGCAGCCAAGGCACCGGACAGCTAATGAACACTGAAGCTTTCTTT; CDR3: CASSQGTGQLMNTEAFF
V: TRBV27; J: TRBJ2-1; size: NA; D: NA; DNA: TGTGCCAGCAGTTTGGGGAGGCCCTCCTACAATGAGCAGTTCTTC; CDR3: CASSLGRPSYNEQFF
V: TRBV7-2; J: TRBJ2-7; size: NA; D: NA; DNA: TGTGCCAGCAGCGGGACGGAAACCTACGAGCAGTACTTC; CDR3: CASSGTETYEQYF
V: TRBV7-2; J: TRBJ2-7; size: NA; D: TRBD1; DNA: TGTGCCAGCAGCTCGGGACAGGGGGCATCAGGGTACGAGCAGTACTTC; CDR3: CASSSGQGASGYEQYF
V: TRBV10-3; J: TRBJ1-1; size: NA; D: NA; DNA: TGTGCCATCAGTGTCGAAGGGGGTGGTACTGAAGCTTTCTTT; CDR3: CAISVEGGGTEAFF
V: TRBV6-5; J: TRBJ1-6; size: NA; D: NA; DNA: TGTGCCAGCAGTGATCCTGGTTTAGGACCCCTCCACTTT; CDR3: CASSDPGLGPLHF
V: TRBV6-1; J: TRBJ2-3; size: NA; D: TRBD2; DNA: TGTGCCAGCAGTGCCCGACTAGCTGCGTTAGATACGCAGTATTTT; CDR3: CASSARLAALDTQYF
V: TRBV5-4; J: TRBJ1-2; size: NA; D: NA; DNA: TGTGCCAGCAGCTGGGAAGAGGGCCGGGATGGCTACACCTTC; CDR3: CASSWEEGRDGYTF
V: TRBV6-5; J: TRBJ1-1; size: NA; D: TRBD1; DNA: TGTGCCAGCAGTAAGCGACAGGGAATCACTGAAGCTTTCTTT; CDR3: CASSKRQGITEAFF
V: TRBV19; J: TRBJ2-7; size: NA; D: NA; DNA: TGTGCCAGTAGTATCATAGGACAGACCTACGAGCAGTACTTC; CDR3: CASSIIGQTYEQYF
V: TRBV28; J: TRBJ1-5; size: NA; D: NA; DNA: TGTGCCAGCAGACAGAATCAGCCCCAGCATTTT; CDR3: CASRQNQPQHF
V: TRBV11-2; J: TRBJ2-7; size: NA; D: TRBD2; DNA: TGTGCCAGCAGCTTAGCTAACCCCCGACTAGCGGGAGGGCACGAGCAGTACTTC; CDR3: CASSLANPRLAGGHEQYF
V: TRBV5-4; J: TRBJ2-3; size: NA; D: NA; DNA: TGTGCCAGCAGCCCATTGCGGGGTCGTCTAGATACGCAGTATTTT; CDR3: CASSPLRGRLDTQYF
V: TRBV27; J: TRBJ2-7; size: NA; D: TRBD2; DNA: TGTGCCAGCACCCCGGGACTAGCGGGAGTCCACGAGCAGTACTTC; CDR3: CASTPGLAGVHEQYF
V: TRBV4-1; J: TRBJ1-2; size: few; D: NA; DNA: TGCGCCAGCAGCCGCCTGGGAGGGCAGAACTATGGCTACACCTTC; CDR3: CASSRLGGQNYGYTF
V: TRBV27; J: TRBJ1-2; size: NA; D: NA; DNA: TGTGCCAGCAGTCCCACCAGCCTTCAACGGGGCTACACCTTC; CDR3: CASSPTSLQRGYTF
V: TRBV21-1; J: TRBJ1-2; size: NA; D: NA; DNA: TGTGCCAGCAGAAGGCCTGCTAACTATGGCTACACCTTC; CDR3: CASRRPANYGYTF
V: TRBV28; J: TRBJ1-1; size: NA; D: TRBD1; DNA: TGTGCCAGCAGATACGACAGGGGATACCCGAACACTGAAGCTTTCTTT; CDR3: CASRYDRGYPNTEAFF
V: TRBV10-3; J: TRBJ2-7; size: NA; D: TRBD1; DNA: TGTGCCATCGCCGGGACAGACTACGAGCAGTACTTC; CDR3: CAIAGTDYEQYF
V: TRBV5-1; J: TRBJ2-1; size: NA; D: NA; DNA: TGCGCCAGCAGCTTGTCAGGCAGGGAGCCCTACAATGAGCAGTTCTTC; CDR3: CASSLSGREPYNEQFF
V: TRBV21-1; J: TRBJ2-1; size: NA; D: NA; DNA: TGTGCCAGCAGCGTCGGGGACAGAAACAATGAGCAGTTCTTC; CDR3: CASSVGDRNNEQFF
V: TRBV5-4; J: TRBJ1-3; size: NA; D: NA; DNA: TGTGCCAGCAGCGCCCCGGGGGCTGCCGGAAACACCATATATTTT; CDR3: CASSAPGAAGNTIYF
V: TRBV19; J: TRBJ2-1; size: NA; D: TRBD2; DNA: TGTGCCAGTAGTAAGGGACTAGCGGGGAACAATGAGCAGTTCTTC; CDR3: CASSKGLAGNNEQFF
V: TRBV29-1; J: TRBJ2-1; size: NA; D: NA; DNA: TGCAGCGTTGAAGAGGTGTGGGGGAGAAGACCCAATGAGCAGTTCTTC; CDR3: CSVEEVWGRRPNEQFF
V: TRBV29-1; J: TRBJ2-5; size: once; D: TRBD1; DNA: TGCAGCGCCCTACCGGGACAGGGGGCTTTAGAGACCCAGTACTTC; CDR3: CSALPGQGALETQYF
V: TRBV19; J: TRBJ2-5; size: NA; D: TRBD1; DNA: TGTGCCAGTAGCCAGGGGGCCCAAGAGACCCAGTACTTC; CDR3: CASSQGAQETQYF